The next 22 T cell receptor beta chains were all read from a single sample in a study of cytomegalovirus exposure and HLA in healthy donors. Primers: 60 Vbeta forward and 13 Jbeta reverse. The assay was immunoSEQ multiplex PCR, and TCRdb's table has in-frame clones only and misses some. Among 150,000 to 200,000 clones listed, about 80% were seen once. Sequenced sample: PBMCs. Receptors were obtained from a man aged 18 to 30 in good health and CMV-seronegative.

CDR3 loop: CASSLAGGPVGELFF. DNA of the CDR3: TGTGCCAGCAGTTTAGCGGGGGGGCCGGTCGGGGAGCTGTTTTTT. V and J are TRBV6-5 and TRBJ2-2; 11 bases are shared with TRBD2. This CDR3 has 15 amino acids. V shed 4 bases and J 7 bases; nucleotides not matched to a gene: 5. Germline CDR1 is MNHEY and CDR2 is SVGAGI.

CDR3 in amino acids: CASGLFTYGNSPLHF. CDR3 nucleotides: TGTGCTAGTGGTTTGTTCACGTATGGCAATTCACCCCTCCACTTT. The V gene is TRBV12-5, the J gene TRBJ1-6; D remains ambiguous. This CDR3 is 15 amino acids long. Germline V gene sequence: CDR1 LGHNT, CDR2 FRNRAP. V was cut by 2 bases and J by 7 bases, with 12 bases left in between.

V and J are TRBV10-3 and TRBJ2-1, with TRBD2 matching over 8 bases. Germline CDR1 reads ENHRY; CDR2 reads SYGVKD. This CDR3 is 14 amino acids long. Losses at the gene ends were 3 bases for V and 9 bases for J; bases not matched to a gene: 7. This CDR3 is CAISETAGGVEQFF. CDR3 bases: TGTGCCATCAGTGAAACGGCGGGGGGAGTTGAGCAGTTCTTC.

CDR3 in DNA: TGTGCCAGCAGCACGAGCTACATTCAGTACTTC. As protein: CASSTSYIQYF. The chain uses TRBV5-8 and TRBJ2-4; D is undetermined. Germline-derived CDR1 and CDR2 are SGHTS and YDEGEE. CDR3 length equals 11 residues. Between the trimmed V and J ends, which lost 4 bases and 8 bases, there was a span of 7 bases.

About this clone itself: An end of the junction does not agree with germline; a read error may underlie this. The chain recombines TRBV4-3 with TRBJ2-5; 12 bases align to TRBD2. The germline V gene encodes CDR1 LGHNA and CDR2 YSLEER. This CDR3 is built from 15 residues. The CDR3 loop is CASSEETSGRSTQYF. The CDR3 bases are TGCGCCAGCAGCGAAGAGACTAGCGGGAGATCGACCCAGTACTTC.

The V gene is TRBV18, the J gene TRBJ1-1, with a tentative D call TRBD1 (6 bases). Germline V gene data show CDR1 as KGHSH and CDR2 as LQKENI. V shed 6 bases and J shed 9 bases, with 17 bases lying between them. The CDR3 spans 13 residues. The CDR3 region is CASSPGQVRQAFF. CDR3 nucleotides: TGTGCCAGCTCGCCGGGACAAGTTCGCCAAGCTTTCTTT.

The chain employs TRBV7-6 and TRBJ2-2; D is unclear. V lost 1 base and J lost 0, with 9 bases in between. The length of the CDR3 is 16 residues. Looked up from germline, CDR1 is SGHVS and CDR2 is FNYEAQ. CDR3 nucleotides: TGTGCCAGCAGCTTAGGAGTAGTTGCGAACACCGGGGAGCTGTTTTTT. Protein sequence: CASSLGVVANTGELFF.

J is TRBJ2-1 and V is TRBV13; D is undetermined. Per germline, CDR1 PRHDT and CDR2 FYEKMQ (reference sequence). This CDR3 spans 11 amino acids. Trimming removed 3 bases from V and 7 bases from J, with 4 bases in between. The CDR3 bases are TGTGCCAGCAGCTTGCGAAATGAGCAGTTCTTC. Translation: CASSLRNEQFF. The full variable domain, its missing parts supplied by reference TRBV13 and TRBJ2-1, is AAGVIQSPRHLIKEKRETATLKCYPIPRHDTVYWYQQGPGQDPQFLISFYEKMQSDKGSIPDRFSAQQFSDYHSELNMSSLELGDSALYFCASSLRNEQFFGPGTRLTVL.

This chain joins TRBV4-3 and TRBJ1-5; TRBD1 matches 9 bases. In germline, CDR1 is LGHNA, CDR2 YSLEER. Trimming took 3 bases from V and 2 from J; bases not matched to a gene: 2. This CDR3 has 15 residues. CDR3 residues: CASSQGQGRNQPQHF. CDR3 DNA: TGCGCCAGCAGCCAGGGACAGGGACGCAATCAGCCCCAGCATTTT.

The genes are TRBV7-3 and TRBJ1-6; D is perhaps TRBD1 (5 bases). Germline lookup yields CDR1 SGHTA and CDR2 FQGTGA. CDR3 length: 14 amino acids. The V and J ends lost 5 bases and 7 bases respectively, with 12 bases between them. CDR3 region: CASSARGGNSPLHF. For the CDR3, the DNA is TGTGCCAGCAGCGCCCGGGGGGGGAATTCACCCCTCCACTTT.

In this sample, this clone turned up a few times. The chain has TRBV4-2 and TRBJ2-1, with D maybe TRBD2 (6 bases). V lost 0 bases, J lost 0 bases, and 12 bases lay in between. Germline assignment: CDR1 LGHNA and CDR2 YNFKEQ. The CDR3 runs 17 residues. The CDR3 DNA reads TGTGCCAGCAGCCAAGATGATGGGGGGTCCTCCTACAATGAGCAGTTCTTC. It yields the protein CASSQDDGGSSYNEQFF.

The V gene is TRBV18, the J gene TRBJ2-5; a possible D gene is TRBD2 (5 bases). V gave up 4 bases and J gave up 1 base, with 13 bases separating them. Per germline, CDR1 KGHSH and CDR2 LQKENI. CDR3 length equals 15 residues. The CDR3, as DNA: TGTGCCAGCTCACGTCTAGCTCCTACCCAAGAGACCCAGTACTTC. As protein: CASSRLAPTQETQYF.

The CDR3 bases are TGTGCCAGCAGTTACAGCGGAATTTATGGCTACACCTTC. Amino acids: CASSYSGIYGYTF. This sequence joins TRBV6-5 and TRBJ1-2; no reliable D call. Deletions cut 2 bases from V and 5 bases from J, with 9 bases between. From germline, CDR1 is MNHEY and CDR2 SVGAGI. The CDR3 sequence is 13 residues long.

The chain is built from TRBV4-1 and TRBJ2-1; D might be TRBD2 (6 bases). CDR1 MGHRA and CDR2 YSYEKL come from the germline V gene. There are 15 residues in the CDR3. V was shortened by 5 bases and J by 6 bases, with 17 bases between the two germline ends. CDR3 sequence: CASSEGEVSRNEQFF. The CDR3 DNA reads TGCGCCAGCAGCGAAGGGGAGGTTAGCCGCAATGAGCAGTTCTTC.

This clone was detected once. The chain links TRBV5-1 to TRBJ1-1, with 7 bases fitting TRBD1. The length of the CDR3 is 14 residues. Germline CDR1 and CDR2: SGHRS and YFSETQ. The trim removed 2 bases at V and 1 base at J, leaving 2 bases unmatched. CDR3 amino acids: CASSFDRANTEAFF. CDR3 coding DNA: TGCGCCAGCAGCTTCGACAGGGCGAACACTGAAGCTTTCTTT.

The chain carries TRBV19 and TRBJ2-2; possible D gene TRBD2, 5 bases. There are 11 residues in the CDR3. V was pared by 8 bases and J by 7 bases, with 8 bases between. Germline CDR1 LNHDA, CDR2 SQIVND (reference sequence). CDR3 region: CASRGYGELFF. In DNA form, the CDR3 reads TGTGCCAGTCGAGGGTACGGGGAGCTGTTTTTT.

This clone was observed a few times. The chain has TRBV6-1 and TRBJ1-1; D unresolved. The germline V gene encodes CDR1 MNHNS and CDR2 SASEGT. Between the trimmed V and J ends, which lost 7 bases and 0 bases, there was a span of 15 bases. CDR3 length: 15 amino acids. The CDR3 here is CASTLRGVMNTEAFF. The CDR3 DNA is TGTGCCAGCACCCTTCGTGGAGTAATGAACACTGAAGCTTTCTTT.

V usage is TRBV4-3 and J usage is TRBJ2-3; 11 nucleotides match TRBD2. Germline assignment: CDR1 LGHNA and CDR2 YSLEER. V trimming: 2 bases; J trimming: 2 bases; junction bases outside the gene matches: 6. The CDR3 contains 17 residues. In DNA form, the CDR3 reads TGCGCCAGCAGCCAATTTCTAGCGGGGGGATTCACAGATACGCAGTATTTT. As protein: CASSQFLAGGFTDTQYF.

V usage is TRBV27 and J usage is TRBJ1-6; D is uncertain. The length of the CDR3 is 14 residues. Trimming left V 5 bases short and J 7 bases short, with 12 bases between. Germline CDR1 MNHEY, CDR2 SMNVEV (reference sequence). In DNA form, the CDR3 reads TGTGCCAGCAGTACAGCACAGCTAAATTCACCCCTCCACTTT. Residues: CASSTAQLNSPLHF.

The rearrangement links TRBV25-1 to TRBJ2-6; no firm D call. V was clipped by 6 bases and J by 0 bases, with 3 bases between them. The CDR3 runs to 13 residues. CDR1 and CDR2 (germline): MGHDK, SYGVNS. The CDR3 region is CASSFSGANVLTF. Written as DNA, the CDR3 is TGTGCCAGCAGCTTCTCTGGGGCCAACGTCCTGACTTTC.

The chain recombines TRBV27 with TRBJ1-2, with 9 bases identical to TRBD1. Trimming at V came to 8 bases and at J to 2 bases, leaving 9 bases not matched to a gene. This CDR3 is built from 15 residues. The germline CDR1 and CDR2 sequences are MNHEY and SMNVEV (reference sequence). The CDR3 sequence is CASGQQGAENYGYTF. In DNA form, the CDR3 reads TGTGCCAGCGGACAACAGGGGGCAGAGAACTATGGCTACACCTTC.

This chain links TRBV6-6 with TRBJ1-2; D gene uncertain. Germline V gives CDR1 MNHNY, CDR2 SVGAGI (reference sequence). The CDR3 contains 14 residues. The V end was cut by 6 bases, the J end by 1 base, with 12 bases between. The CDR3: CASSGGKYNYGYTF. In DNA form, the CDR3 reads TGTGCCAGCAGCGGAGGAAAATATAACTATGGCTACACCTTC.